Sequencing of this T cell receptor (beta chain) was carried out in a study of a mutant IDH1 vaccine in newly diagnosed glioma. Overall study: Those enrolled had earlier been treated with radiotherapy, temozolomide, or both, mostly both. General observations from the study: A vaccine-induced immune response developed in roughly 95% of the patients.

As for time point: week 35, safety follow-up. Alongside topical imiquimod, each dose of vaccine comprised 300 ug of mutant IDH1 20-mer peptide. Points on this clone: The antigen remains undetermined.

Here immunoSEQ multiplex PCR was the method, and the copy in TCRdb shows in-frame clones only, minus some. The data show some 54,000 clones, around 84% seen once. The sequence was collected from a woman between 18 and 30 years old with glioma. The specimen was PBMCs, collected from a glioma patient whose treatment included an IDH1 peptide vaccine.

Here the CDR3 reads CASSFQGTAEQYF. The CDR3 DNA is TGTGCCAGCAGCTTCCAGGGAACGGCCGAGCAGTACTTC. This chain connects TRBV7-9 to TRBJ2-7, with a weak D call TRBD1 (5 bases). Per germline, CDR1 SEHNR and CDR2 FQNEAQ (reference sequence). The CDR3 spans 13 residues. V was shortened by 3 bases and J by 6 bases, with 12 bases between the two germline ends.